This record concerns one T cell receptor (beta chain) sequence. Its target is not known. The table came from immunoSEQ multiplex PCR; TCRdb's copy has only in-frame clones and leaves some out. The sample contains some 32,000 clones, 79% of which appear only once. The data were taken from a study of T cells in narcolepsy. Study-wide context: Patients with NT1 or NT2 and healthy control donors were enrolled.

Regarding the study as a whole: Same-patient CSF and blood CD4+ T cell clonotypes included HCRT-specific and TRIB2-specific autoreactive ones. Autoreactive clonotypes reportedly recurred in blood of same and different patients, not controls.

Trimming removed 1 base from V and 7 bases from J, with 5 bases in between. Germline loops: CDR1 LNHDA, CDR2 SQIVND (reference sequence). The length of the CDR3 is 12 residues. The sample comprised memory (CD45RA-) CD4+ T cells from blood. The source of this sequence is a human donor in good health. The chain has TRBV19 and TRBJ1-5; no reliable D call. DNA for the CDR3: TGTGCCAGTAGTATAGCCCGCCAGCCCCAGCATTTT. Residues: CASSIARQPQHF.